This is a list of T cell receptor beta chains from one sample in a study of CD8 T cells in ankylosing spondylitis. TCRdb analysed the 5' RACE reads with MiXCR anew, one entry per CDR3 protein. The table lists about 310,000 distinct CDR3 sequences, less than 25% of them singletons. The sample comprised blood, either unsorted or a sorted T cell fraction (not recorded which). The origin of the receptors is a female donor with ankylosing spondylitis or in good health (not recorded which). CDR3s leave out the opening cysteine and the closing phenylalanine or tryptophan.

CDR3 protein | J gene | V gene
SAPTRAGGSETQY | TRBJ2-5 | TRBV20-1
ASSSGLPNPNQQF | TRBJ2-1 | TRBV5-1
ASSPLAGAIQETQY | TRBJ2-5 | TRBV18
ASSSDIRSYEQY | TRBJ2-7 | TRBV6-5
ATGTAVNTEAF | TRBJ1-1 | TRBV6-1
ASSVEPVLAKNIQY | TRBJ2-4 | TRBV9
ASSPMIGLAAYNEQF | TRBJ2-1 | TRBV5-5
SARMVGSQETQY | TRBJ2-5 | TRBV20-1
SARAGPGQPQH | TRBJ1-5 | TRBV20-1
ASSYLGSTDTQY | TRBJ2-3 | TRBV6-2/TRBV6-3
ASSFLWTSLGGEETQY | TRBJ2-5 | TRBV12-3/TRBV12-4
ASSPGLRWRWYNEQF | TRBJ2-1 | TRBV5-4
SARDLGEQF | TRBJ2-1 | TRBV20-1
ASSLGGRSAADTQY | TRBJ2-3 | TRBV28
SARDPNNQPQH | TRBJ1-5 | TRBV20-1
SVGETGGLGEKLF | TRBJ1-4 | TRBV29-1
ASSADRVGEQF | TRBJ2-1 | TRBV2
SVGSSYNSPLH | TRBJ1-6 | TRBV29-1
ASSSDRVGTEAF | TRBJ1-1 | TRBV5-1
ASTAGRYSGNTIY | TRBJ1-3 | TRBV2
SLERGKNIQY | TRBJ2-4 | TRBV20-1
ASSYSINAGFAGYT | TRBJ1-2 | TRBV6-5
ASSQELPGQGASEQY | TRBJ2-7 | TRBV4-3
ASSQVSARSYNEQF | TRBJ2-1 | TRBV3-1
ASSLVTVSHEQY | TRBJ2-7 | TRBV7-2
ASSESWTPVGYT | TRBJ1-2 | TRBV10-2
ASSLRQRSQETQY | TRBJ2-5 | TRBV11-2
SAIRDRNQPQH | TRBJ1-5 | TRBV20-1
SARGVQDGKLF | TRBJ1-4 | TRBV20-1
ASSRGREWAEQF | TRBJ2-1 | TRBV6-1
ASSLAGRNQPQH | TRBJ1-5 | TRBV7-2
ASSWGPHHTGELF | TRBJ2-2 | TRBV5-5
SVDEAGVYNEQF | TRBJ2-1 | TRBV29-1
ASSFVGRAQETQY | TRBJ2-5 | TRBV7-2
ATSRADAGNSYNEQF | TRBJ2-1 | TRBV15
SVGEGYYEQY | TRBJ2-7 | TRBV29-1
SASDRGLFEKLF | TRBJ1-4 | TRBV20-1
ASSSVTGWTGELF | TRBJ2-2 | TRBV18
ASSLMVDTQY | TRBJ2-3 | TRBV12-3/TRBV12-4
SARALGRENSPLH | TRBJ1-6 | TRBV20-1
ASSFVREKGSYNEQF | TRBJ2-1 | TRBV5-6
ASSPTIRGVEQY | TRBJ2-7 | TRBV7-2
ASTFNVLAGGRWSYEQY | TRBJ2-7 | TRBV11-2
ASSAKARLNEQY | TRBJ2-7 | TRBV25-1
SAPRLMNTEAF | TRBJ1-1 | TRBV20-1
ASSFLSGGLTDTQY | TRBJ2-3 | TRBV12-3/TRBV12-4
ASRGVSVETSYNEQF | TRBJ2-1 | TRBV12-3/TRBV12-4
SMVAGESYNEQF | TRBJ2-1 | TRBV20-1
SAGRDRGTGEQY | TRBJ2-7 | TRBV20-1
ASSLKIGGIKHEQF | TRBJ2-1 | TRBV7-2
ASSSGGGYSTDTQY | TRBJ2-3 | TRBV2
ASSLPQGLNTEAF | TRBJ1-1 | TRBV5-6
ASSSGQIYNEQF | TRBJ2-1 | TRBV7-2
SARDFASGNTGELF | TRBJ2-2 | TRBV20-1